The source of this TCR beta chain is a study of cytomegalovirus exposure and HLA in healthy donors. V shed 5 bases and J shed 2 bases, with 12 bases lying between them. The CDR3 contains 14 residues. Looked up from germline, CDR1 is SGHRS and CDR2 is YFSETQ. With 60 Vbeta and 13 Jbeta primers, the PCR was carried out. Sequencing was performed with immunoSEQ multiplex PCR; in TCRdb, only in-frame clones are kept and a portion is missing. This sample has under 150,000 clones, with around four fifths found just once. The chain carries TRBV5-1 and TRBJ2-3; perhaps TRBD1 as D (6 bases). The sequence was collected from a male donor in good health and CMV-seropositive. The specimen was PBMCs. As DNA, the CDR3 is TGCGCCAGCAGTAGGGGGTCTACCACAGATACGCAGTATTTT. Its translation: CASSRGSTTDTQYF.